What follows are 2 T cell receptor beta chains derived from one specimen sequenced in a study of CD8+CD57+ T cells in acquired aplastic anemia. Template material for TCR beta VDJ and CDR3 profiling consisted of genomic DNA. TCRdb analysed the reads with MiXCR anew, one entry per CDR3 protein. This sample has about 190,000 distinct CDR3 sequences, with about 53% found just once. What was sequenced was sorted CD4+, CD8+, or CD8+CD57+ T cells (not recorded which) from PBMCs. These receptors all come from a human donor in good health, serving as a control.

The chain joins TRBV20-1 to TRBJ1-6; D is unresolved. The V end lost 4 bases, the J end lost 3 bases, and 4 bases lay between the germline ends. Germline values: CDR1 DFQATT, CDR2 SNEGSKA (reference sequence). There are 12 residues in the CDR3. CDR3 loop: CSATVYNSPLHF. For the CDR3, the DNA is TGCAGTGCTACTGTCTATAATTCACCCCTCCACTTT.

The V and J genes are TRBV24-1 and TRBJ1-3; D may be TRBD1 (5 bases). Per the germline V gene, CDR1 is KGHDR and CDR2 is SFDVKD. This CDR3 has 16 amino acids. Trimming took off 7 bases at V and 2 bases at J, with 17 bases between the two ends. CDR3 nucleotide sequence: TGTGCCACCAGCAGCGCTAGAGGGACCACTGGAAACACCATATATTTT. This encodes CATSSARGTTGNTIYF.